This entry lists 29 T cell receptor beta chains sequenced from one sample in a study of post-analysis software for immune sequencing data. Study findings and constraints: Elevated frequency relative to controls characterized roughly 5 TRBV segments in patients, TRBV5-6, TRBV5-1 and TRBV20-1 among them.

These receptors have no known antigen. TCR beta libraries were prepared from cDNA with unique molecular identifiers. TCRdb reprocessed the PCR reads with MiXCR, giving one entry per CDR3 protein. The table includes some 800,000 distinct CDR3 sequences, about 45% detected once. Sample: blood. The receptor source for this set is a girl aged 10 to 17 with multiple sclerosis.

The rearrangement links TRBV10-3 to TRBJ2-3, with D perhaps TRBD2 (5 bases). Germline CDR1 ENHRY, CDR2 SYGVKD. The CDR3 contains 14 residues. V was trimmed by 5 bases and J by 2 bases, leaving 11 bases between them. Here the CDR3 DNA reads TGTGCCATCAGTTCTCCGGGGATCACAGATACGCAGTATTTT. Translated, it gives CAISSPGITDTQYF.

The chain links TRBV20-1 to TRBJ2-4; TRBD1 is a possible D gene (5 bases). Matching the DNA end better, TRBJ2-7 makes the J call doubtful. This CDR3 spans 13 amino acids. Germline V gene data show CDR1 as DFQATT and CDR2 as SNEGSKA (reference sequence). The CDR3, as DNA: TGCAGTGCTAGAGGGCAGGGCCCCCTCGAGCAGTACTTC. This gives the protein CSARGQGPLEQYF.

The rearrangement joins TRBV6-6 to TRBJ2-7; TRBD1 matches at 9 bases. The CDR3 length is 14 residues. V lost 6 bases and J lost 4; bases outside the gene matches: 7. CDR1 and CDR2 (germline): MNHNY, SVGAGI (reference sequence). The CDR3 is CASRSGTGRYEQYF. CDR3 nucleotides: TGTGCCAGCAGATCCGGGACAGGGAGGTACGAGCAGTACTTC.

The V call is TRBV28, the J call TRBJ2-7, with D possibly called TRBD1 or TRBD2 (5 bases each). This CDR3 region has 12 residues. Trimming cost V 8 bases and J 0 bases, with 8 bases left between them. The V gene's germline CDR1 is MDHEN and CDR2 SYDVKM. The DNA for the CDR3 is TGTGCCAGCGGGACCTACTCCTACGAGCAGTACTTC. Its protein is CASGTYSYEQYF.

This clonotype occurred a few times. The rearrangement joins TRBV7-9 to TRBJ1-1, with TRBD1 matching 7 bases. After removal of 4 bases from V and 1 base from J, the junction contained 12 bases not matched to a gene. The germline V gene encodes CDR1 SEHNR and CDR2 FQNEAQ (reference sequence). CDR3 length equals 17 residues. The CDR3 DNA follows: TGTGCCAGCAGCTCCCCACGACAGGGACCCCCGAACACTGAAGCTTTCTTT. This codes for CASSSPRQGPPNTEAFF.

The V gene is TRBV20-1, the J gene TRBJ2-7; possible D gene TRBD2, 6 bases. This CDR3 region has 13 residues. Trimming pared 6 bases from V and 0 bases from J, leaving 12 bases between. From germline, CDR1 is DFQATT and CDR2 SNEGSKA (reference sequence). The CDR3 loop is CSARRASSYEQYF. DNA for the CDR3: TGCAGTGCGCGGAGGGCTAGCTCCTACGAGCAGTACTTC.

In its sample, this clonotype was seen a few times. The J gene is TRBJ1-5, the V gene TRBV7-2, with a tentative D call TRBD1 (5 bases). Trimming took 2 bases from V and 0 from J, leaving 8 bases between them. Germline V lookup: CDR1 SGHTA, CDR2 FQGNSA. The CDR3 sequence is 15 residues long. CDR3 in amino acids: CASSLMGVSNQPQHF. The DNA for the CDR3 is TGTGCCAGCAGCTTAATGGGGGTTAGCAATCAGCCCCAGCATTTT. Using reference TRBV7-2 and TRBJ1-5 for the parts outside the CDR3, the full variable domain is GAGVSQSPSNKVTEKGKDVELRCDPISGHTALYWYRQSLGQGLEFLIYFQGNSAPDKSGLPSDRFSAERTGGSVSTLTIQRTQQEDSAVYLCASSLMGVSNQPQHFGDGTRLSIL.

CDR3 in amino acids: CSASPLVATETQYF. In DNA form, the CDR3 reads TGCAGTGCTAGCCCCCTGGTAGCGACGGAGACCCAGTACTTC. The V call is TRBV20-1, the J call TRBJ2-5; D may be TRBD2 (5 bases). Germline CDR1 reads DFQATT; CDR2 reads SNEGSKA (reference sequence). The CDR3 length is 14 residues. V lost 3 bases and J lost 5, with 16 bases in between.

This clonotype appeared once. The chain recombines TRBV3-1 with TRBJ2-1; no clear D gene. This CDR3 has 16 residues. Germline V lookup: CDR1 LGHDT, CDR2 YNNKEL (reference sequence). V was clipped by 1 base and J by 0 bases, with 10 bases between them. The CDR3 DNA sequence: TGTGCCAGCAGCCAAGGCGCTACAAGCTCCTACAATGAGCAGTTCTTC. Its translation is CASSQGATSSYNEQFF.

The chain links TRBV29-1 to TRBJ1-1; no clear D gene. This CDR3 is built from 12 residues. Germline CDR1 SQVTM, CDR2 ANQGSEA. V gave up 7 bases and J gave up 0 bases, with 9 bases separating them. Here the CDR3 DNA reads TGCAGCGCAGCCAGGTTGAACACTGAAGCTTTCTTT. This codes for CSAARLNTEAFF.

The V call is TRBV28, the J call TRBJ2-1; maybe TRBD2 (6 bases). Trimming took off 5 bases at V and 5 bases at J, with 13 bases between the two ends. The CDR3 has 14 residues. Germline CDR1 MDHEN, CDR2 SYDVKM. The CDR3 nucleotides read TGTGCCAGCAGTCGGGCGGGAAATGACAATGAGCAGTTCTTC. It encodes CASSRAGNDNEQFF.

The rearrangement links TRBV29-1 to TRBJ2-1; 12 bases align to TRBD2. Germline lookup yields CDR1 SQVTM and CDR2 ANQGSEA. The CDR3 extends over 17 amino acids. The V gene end was trimmed by 8 bases and the J gene end by 6 bases; junction bases not matched to a gene: 17. The CDR3 spells CSHYPRLAGVEINEQFF. CDR3 nucleotides: TGCAGCCACTACCCACGACTAGCGGGAGTAGAGATCAATGAGCAGTTCTTC.

The V call is TRBV28, the J call TRBJ1-5; 7 bases map to TRBD1. The CDR3 has 15 amino acids. Trimming cost V 6 bases and J 0 bases; bases outside gene matches: 5. Per germline, CDR1 MDHEN and CDR2 SYDVKM. This CDR3 reads CASRSTGLSNQPQHF. Here the CDR3 DNA reads TGTGCCAGCAGATCGACAGGGCTTAGCAATCAGCCCCAGCATTTT.

V is TRBV24-1 and J is TRBJ2-1; 10 bases map to TRBD2. This CDR3 spans 15 amino acids. Germline V CDR1 and CDR2: KGHDR, SFDVKD. V was clipped by 7 bases and J by 3 bases; unmatched bases: 5. CDR3 region: CATSQLAGDYNEQFF. For the CDR3, the DNA is TGTGCCACCAGCCAGCTAGCGGGAGACTACAATGAGCAGTTCTTC.

This clonotype was counted a single time. The CDR3 sequence: CASSLGQGAMSTDTQYF. In nucleotides, the CDR3 is TGCGCCAGCAGCTTGGGACAGGGGGCGATGAGCACAGATACGCAGTATTTT. The V call is TRBV5-1, the J call TRBJ2-3; TRBD1 aligns across 10 bases. CDR1 and CDR2 from the germline V gene are SGHRS and YFSETQ. CDR3 length: 17 residues. With 0 bases clipped from V and 0 bases from J, the junction kept 4 bases outside the gene matches.

The chain couples TRBV7-8 to TRBJ1-1; 11 bases line up with TRBD1. Trimming removed 2 bases from V and 6 bases from J; junction bases left unmatched: 8. This CDR3 region has 16 residues. Germline loops: CDR1 SGHVS, CDR2 FQNEAQ. The CDR3 loop reads CASSLKDRGRISEAFF. Written as DNA, the CDR3 is TGTGCCAGCAGCTTAAAGGACAGGGGGCGCATCTCTGAAGCTTTCTTT.

This clonotype was counted a few times. The chain is built from TRBV20-1 and TRBJ2-3; D not certain. CDR3 length: 14 amino acids. Germline CDR1 and CDR2: DFQATT and SNEGSKA (reference sequence). Trimming stripped 6 bases from V and 4 bases from J, with 17 bases between. Written as DNA, the CDR3 is TGCAGTGCGTTGGGGTGGAGTTCGGCAGATACGCAGTATTTT. This gives the protein CSALGWSSADTQYF.

This chain uses TRBV5-4 with TRBJ1-1; D gene ambiguous. From germline, CDR1 is SGHNT and CDR2 YYREEE (reference sequence). Trimming removed 0 bases at V and 0 bases at J, with 12 bases between. CDR3 size: 16 residues. CDR3 amino acids: CASSLEIGIMNTEAFF. CDR3 DNA: TGTGCCAGCAGCTTGGAGATCGGGATTATGAACACTGAAGCTTTCTTT.

This chain joins TRBV20-1 and TRBJ1-2, with no clear D. The CDR3 is made up of 15 amino acids. The germline V and J ends were trimmed by 0 bases and 0 bases, with 11 bases remaining between them. CDR1 is DFQATT, CDR2 SNEGSKA, per germline (reference sequence). The CDR3 here is CSARDGRRSNYGYTF. CDR3 bases: TGCAGTGCTAGAGATGGGAGGCGATCTAACTATGGCTACACCTTC.

In its sample, this clonotype was seen a few times. The gene calls are TRBV24-1 and TRBJ2-5, with D unresolved. This CDR3 contains 15 residues. Germline CDR1 KGHDR, CDR2 SFDVKD. The germline V and J ends were trimmed by 0 bases and 2 bases, with 9 bases remaining between them. The CDR3 nucleotides are TGTGCCACCAGTGATTTGGGTGACAAACAAGAGACCCAGTACTTC. Translation: CATSDLGDKQETQYF.

This chain uses TRBV20-1 with TRBJ2-1; D perhaps matches TRBD1 (6 bases). The CDR3 length is 15 residues. CDR1 and CDR2 (germline): DFQATT, SNEGSKA (reference sequence). V was shortened by 0 bases and J by 9 bases, with 18 bases between the two germline ends. DNA for the CDR3: TGCAGTGCTAGAGAGGGAACAGGGTCCCTAGGTGAGCAGTTCTTC. Translated, it gives CSAREGTGSLGEQFF.

The V and J genes are TRBV28 and TRBJ2-1; 9 nucleotides line up with TRBD2. V lost 3 bases, J lost 6 bases, and 12 bases stayed unmatched. Germline V lookup: CDR1 MDHEN, CDR2 SYDVKM. The CDR3 has 17 residues. CDR3 nucleotides: TGTGCCAGCAGTTTTCGGGGCGGGAGGGCCGCCTGCAATGAGCAGTTCTTC. It codes for CASSFRGGRAACNEQFF.

The chain recombines TRBV25-1 with TRBJ2-3; 10 bases agree with TRBD2. The CDR3 loop spans 15 amino acids. Germline CDR1 reads MGHDK; CDR2 reads SYGVNS. V lost 4 bases and J lost 7; bases outside the gene matches: 8. The CDR3: CASSVPSGSINTQYF. The CDR3 DNA reads TGTGCCAGCAGTGTTCCTAGCGGGAGCATTAATACGCAGTATTTT. The full variable domain, completed using reference TRBV25-1 and TRBJ2-3, is EADIYQTPRYLVIGTGKKITLECSQTMGHDKMYWYQQDPGMELHLIHYSYGVNSTEKGDLSSESTVSRIRTEHFPLTLESARPSHTSQYLCASSVPSGSINTQYFGPGTRLTVL.

The chain couples TRBV7-9 to TRBJ1-2; TRBD1 aligns across 9 bases. Germline assignment: CDR1 SEHNR and CDR2 FQNEAQ (reference sequence). The ends lost 0 bases at V and 0 bases at J; junction bases unmatched: 5. The CDR3 runs 17 residues. CDR3 bases: TGTGCCAGCAGCTTAGCGAGGACAGGGGCTCCTAACTATGGCTACACCTTC. Its protein is CASSLARTGAPNYGYTF.

A remark on this clonotype: Given a much more abundant clone one base away, this may be a read error. The V and J genes are TRBV12-3 or TRBV12-4 and TRBJ2-3; D not certain. The CDR3 loop spans 10 amino acids. The CDR3 coding sequence is TGTACCAGCAGTTTAGATACGCAGTATTTT. Its protein is CTSSLDTQYF.

The V gene is TRBV20-1, the J gene TRBJ2-1; the D gene is possibly TRBD2 (5 bases). Germline V CDR1 and CDR2: DFQATT, SNEGSKA (reference sequence). The CDR3 length is 14 residues. Trimming removed 4 bases from V and 0 bases from J, with 10 bases in between. CDR3 DNA: TGCAGTGCTACACGGGAAAGCTCCTACAATGAGCAGTTCTTC. It codes for CSATRESSYNEQFF.

DNA for the CDR3: TGTGCCAGCAGTTCCCCATCAGCTGAAGCTTTCTTT. This encodes CASSSPSAEAFF. This chain links TRBV12-3 or TRBV12-4 with TRBJ1-1; no firm D call. The CDR3 extends over 12 amino acids. Trimming took 4 bases from V and 6 from J, leaving 9 bases between them.

The chain combines TRBV6-1 with TRBJ2-1; the D is unclear. The germline CDR1 and CDR2 sequences are MNHNS and SASEGT. The length of the CDR3 is 15 residues. V lost 7 bases to trimming and J lost 2 bases, with 15 bases between them. CDR3 sequence (DNA): TGTGCCAGCACCACGGATAGAAGGGCCTACAATGAGCAGTTCTTC. It codes for CASTTDRRAYNEQFF.

This clonotype was detected many times. The CDR3: CSAREARGGLAPHTQYF. For the CDR3, the DNA is TGCAGTGCTAGAGAGGCCCGGGGAGGACTAGCGCCACATACGCAGTATTTT. V gene TRBV20-1 combines with J gene TRBJ2-3; 9 nucleotides line up with TRBD2. V lost 0 bases, J lost 7 bases, and 14 bases stayed unmatched. The CDR3 has 17 amino acids. Germline values: CDR1 DFQATT, CDR2 SNEGSKA (reference sequence).